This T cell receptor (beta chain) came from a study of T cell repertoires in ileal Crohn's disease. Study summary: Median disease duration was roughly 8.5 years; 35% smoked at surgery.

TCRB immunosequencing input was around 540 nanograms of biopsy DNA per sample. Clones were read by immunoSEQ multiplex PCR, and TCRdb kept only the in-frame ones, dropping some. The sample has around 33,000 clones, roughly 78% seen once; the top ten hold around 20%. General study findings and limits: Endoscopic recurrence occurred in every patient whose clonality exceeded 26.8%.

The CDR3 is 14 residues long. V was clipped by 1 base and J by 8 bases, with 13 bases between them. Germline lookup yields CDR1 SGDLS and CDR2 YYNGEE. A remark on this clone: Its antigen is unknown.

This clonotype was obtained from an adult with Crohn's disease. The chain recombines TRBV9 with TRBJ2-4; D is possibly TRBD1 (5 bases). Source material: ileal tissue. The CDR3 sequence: CASSVTAQGDIQYF. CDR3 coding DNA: TGTGCCAGCAGCGTAACCGCCCAAGGGGACATTCAGTACTTC.